This record covers a single TCR beta chain. Antigen unknown. Germline values: CDR1 SGHAT, CDR2 FQNNGV. The CDR3 has 15 amino acids. Losses at the gene ends were 4 bases for V and 3 bases for J; bases not matched to a gene: 3. This record belongs to a study of tumor-infiltrating lymphocytes in glioblastoma multiforme. Study findings and constraints: T cells were not sorted into functional subsets.

Three nested ARM-PCR rounds with V-beta and C-beta primers built TCRB libraries. Each CDR3 protein gets one entry after TCRdb re-called the multiplex PCR reads with MiXCR. Among 15,000 to 20,000 distinct CDR3 sequences listed, about 70% were seen once. The sequence came from a male donor with glioblastoma. Sample: peripheral blood. This sequence joins TRBV11-2 and TRBJ2-1; 10 bases map to TRBD2. Written as DNA, the CDR3 is TGTGCCAGCAGCTCTAGCGGGAGTCTCTACAATGAGCAGTTCTTC. Its translation: CASSSSGSLYNEQFF.